This T cell receptor beta chain was sequenced in a study of cytomegalovirus exposure and HLA in healthy donors. The overall study: HLA-typed donors were the source of around 85 million unique TCRs held in an early data release.

Study conclusions and caveats: It was reported that TCR beta sequences correctly inferred the HLA-A and HLA-B alleles for most subjects. There were over 150 TCR beta chains listed as cytomegalovirus-associated.

As concerns this clone: Its antigen is unidentified.

Germline V gene lookup returns CDR1 SGHVS and CDR2 FQNEAQ. The V segment lost 1 base and the J segment 10 bases; nucleotides outside the gene matches: 9. This CDR3 has 15 residues. 13 Jbeta primers and 60 Vbeta primers were used for the PCR. Libraries were prepared by immunoSEQ multiplex PCR; TCRdb keeps only in-frame clonotypes and omits some of them. The sample has 200,000 to 250,000 clones, more than 75% seen once. This TCR derives from a human donor in good health. Sequenced sample: PBMCs. The chain combines TRBV7-8 with TRBJ2-1, with 8 bases that match TRBD2. The CDR3 spells CASSLGSSGTSEQFF. CDR3 sequence (DNA): TGTGCCAGCAGCTTAGGGAGTAGCGGGACCTCGGAGCAGTTCTTC. The full variable domain, completed using reference TRBV7-8 and TRBJ2-1, is GAGVSQSPRYKVAKRGQDVALRCDPISGHVSLFWYQQALGQGPEFLTYFQNEAQLDKSGLPSDRFFAERPEGSVSTLKIQRTQQEDSAVYLCASSLGSSGTSEQFFGPGTRLTVL.